Listed below are T cell receptor beta chains from one sample, sequenced in a study of human T cells and chemical hapten exposure. Each CDR3 protein is one row after TCRdb ran MiXCR on the RACE reads. Among 85,000 to 90,000 distinct CDR3 sequences, 8% to 10% were seen once, and the ten largest hold around 4%. Sequenced material: whole blood, taken in connection with sensitization to the hapten diphenylcyclopropenone (DPC). The origin of the receptors is a woman aged 40 to 50 with alopecia areata. Some clones in this sample may be carry-over from other donors' samples. CDR3s include the opening cysteine and the closing phenylalanine or tryptophan. The order of the fields is D gene, clone size, V gene, J gene, CDR3 DNA, CDR3 protein. The D gene is left open where the match is weak. Size is stated for part of the rows, as once, few or many counts, or as a class when the clone is expanded.

NA	many	TRBV5-4	TRBJ2-1	TGTGCCAGCAGCTTGTTGGCGGTAGTGGGCGATGAGCAGTTCTTC	CASSLLAVVGDEQFF
NA	NA	TRBV7-2	TRBJ2-1	TGTGCCAGCAGCTTTGGGACTGTATCCTACAATGAGCAGTTCTTC	CASSFGTVSYNEQFF
TRBD1	NA	TRBV20-1	TRBJ2-1	TGCAGTGCTAGATCCCTCCCGGGACAGGGTAGGGTCGATGAGCAGTTCTTC	CSARSLPGQGRVDEQFF
TRBD2	many	TRBV4-3	TRBJ2-3	TGCGCCAGCAGTCTGAGTGGGGGGGCAGATACGCAGTATTTT	CASSLSGGADTQYF
NA	few	TRBV10-2	TRBJ2-1	TGCGCCAGCTTTAACCGGTGGGGCTCGGGGCGGGGCTTTTCGGATGAACAGTTCTTC	CASFNRWGSGRGFSDEQFF
NA	NA	TRBV4-2	TRBJ2-3	TGTGCCAGCAGCCAACACTCGGGGAGTAGCACAGATACGCAGTATTTT	CASSQHSGSSTDTQYF
NA	few	TRBV7-2	TRBJ1-5	TGTGCCAGCAGCTTATGGGGTGAGACGAATCAGCCCCAGCATTTT	CASSLWGETNQPQHF
TRBD1	many	TRBV6-2/TRBV6-3	TRBJ1-2	TGTGCCAGCAGTTACCCCGGGACAGGGGGCCTTGGCTACACCTTC	CASSYPGTGGLGYTF
NA	NA	TRBV12-3/TRBV12-4	TRBJ1-1	TGTGCCAGCACCCATCAGGGAAACACTGAAGCTTTCTTT	CASTHQGNTEAFF
TRBD2	many	TRBV19	TRBJ2-4	TGTGCCAGTAGTATGGGAGGGGCCCGAGCCAAAAACATTCAGTACTTC	CASSMGGARAKNIQYF
NA	NA	TRBV2	TRBJ1-2	TGTGCCAGCAGACAGGACAGTCCCGTTGGTAATGGCTACACCTTC	CASRQDSPVGNGYTF
NA	few	TRBV6-5	TRBJ1-6	TGTGCCAGCAGTTACTCGAATGCCAGGGGATTTCAAGCACCCCTCCACTTT	CASSYSNARGFQAPLHF
NA	many	TRBV27	TRBJ2-7	TGTGCCAGCACCCTGGATCCGAAACCCCACGAGCAGTACTTC	CASTLDPKPHEQYF
NA	many	TRBV10-3	TRBJ2-3	TGTGCCATCAGTGGACTCCCTGTGGCGGGGCGACACACAGATACGCAGTATTTT	CAISGLPVAGRHTDTQYF
NA	many	TRBV12-3/TRBV12-4	TRBJ1-2	TGTGCCAGCAGCCTGGGGACATTGAATAACTATGGCTACACCTTC	CASSLGTLNNYGYTF
TRBD1	few	TRBV7-2	TRBJ2-5	TGTGCCAGCAGCTTCCCGGAGGGCAGGGGGCTTACAGAGACCCAGTACTTC	CASSFPEGRGLTETQYF
NA	NA	TRBV25-1	TRBJ1-6	TGTGCCAGCAGGGAGAGTAATTCACCCCTCCACTTT	CASRESNSPLHF
NA	few	TRBV18	TRBJ2-7	TGTGCCAGCTCACCACCAAGTTGGTTTAAGTTTGGGGGCGAAAGCTCCTACGAGCAGTACTTC	CASSPPSWFKFGGESSYEQYF
TRBD1	NA	TRBV6-5	TRBJ2-7	TGTGCCAGCAGCGGGACAGGGGAAGCCTACGAGCAGTACTTC	CASSGTGEAYEQYF
TRBD2	many	TRBV7-9	TRBJ2-3	TGTGCCAGCAGCTTACGCGGGGGGCCCACAGATACGCAGTATTTT	CASSLRGGPTDTQYF
TRBD2	many	TRBV29-1	TRBJ2-3	TGCAGCGTTGAGGGTAGCGGGGGGTCAGTCGCAGATACGCAGTATTTT	CSVEGSGGSVADTQYF
TRBD1	NA	TRBV12-3/TRBV12-4	TRBJ1-1	TGTGCCAGCAGTTTAGAGGGGGCGGTCGCTGAAGCTTTCTTT	CASSLEGAVAEAFF
TRBD1	few	TRBV28	TRBJ2-6	TGTGCCAGCAGTCTGGGACAGGCCGTCCTGACTTTC	CASSLGQAVLTF
NA	NA	TRBV10-3	TRBJ1-1	TGTGCCATCAGTGAGAGACGGTTGGCCACTGAAGCTTTCTTT	CAISERRLATEAFF
TRBD1	many	TRBV5-1	TRBJ1-6	TGCGCCAGCAGCCTGCAGGGGGATTATAATTCACCCCTCCACTTT	CASSLQGDYNSPLHF
NA	few	TRBV7-9	TRBJ2-3	TGTGCCAGCAGCTTAATCCAGGATACGCAGTATTTT	CASSLIQDTQYF
TRBD1	many	TRBV5-1	TRBJ2-2	TGCGCCAGCAGGTTGACAGGGGTGAACACCGGGGAGCTGTTTTTT	CASRLTGVNTGELFF
NA	many	TRBV28	TRBJ2-3	TGTGCCAGCAGTTCTGGGGGCAGCCAAAGCACAGATACGCAGTATTTT	CASSSGGSQSTDTQYF
NA	NA	TRBV3-1	TRBJ1-5	TGTGCCAGCAGCCAAGCCGGGCTCCAGCCCCAGCATTTT	CASSQAGLQPQHF
NA	many	TRBV29-1	TRBJ1-2	TGCAGCGTTGATCCGACACGCTATGGCTACACCTTC	CSVDPTRYGYTF
TRBD1	many	TRBV9	TRBJ1-1	TGTGCCAGCAGCGTTACAGGGGGGACTGAAGCTTTCTTT	CASSVTGGTEAFF
NA	many	TRBV20-1	TRBJ2-2	TGCAGTGCCAGACGGGTCGGGGAGGTTGGCGGGGAGCTGTTTTTT	CSARRVGEVGGELFF
TRBD1	NA	TRBV12-3/TRBV12-4	TRBJ1-1	TGTGCCAGCAGGACAGGGGCGGACACTGAAGCTTTCTTT	CASRTGADTEAFF
NA	many	TRBV20-1	TRBJ1-2	TGCAGTGCTAGCGGGACAAACTATGGCTACACCTTC	CSASGTNYGYTF
NA	NA	TRBV27	TRBJ1-6	TGTGCCAGCAGTCCGACTTTATTTAATTCACCCCTCCACTTT	CASSPTLFNSPLHF
TRBD2	NA	TRBV4-2	TRBJ2-3	TGTGCCAGCAGCCAAGAGGTCCTAGCGGGGGCCACAGATACGCAGTATTTT	CASSQEVLAGATDTQYF
NA	many	TRBV4-2	TRBJ1-1	TGTGCCAGCAGCCAAGAAGGACACCTGAACACTGAAGCTTTCTTT	CASSQEGHLNTEAFF